The 7 T cell receptor beta chains below all came from one sample that was sequenced in a study of T cells in women clearing cervical HPV infection. TCRdb's copy holds only in-frame clones and misses some; the assay was immunoSEQ multiplex PCR. The clone table shows under 45,000 clones, with the ten largest holding roughly 1.5%. The sample was blood buffy coat. The source is a woman aged 18-69 years with a cervical HPV16 infection that either progressed to CIN3+ or cleared (not recorded which).

Comments on this clone: The CDR3 end lies 3 residues beyond the end of the read and is filled in from the germline J gene. The chain links TRBV18 to TRBJ2-3; D is undetermined. The CDR3 has 18 amino acids. Trimming removed 1 base at V and 0 bases at J, with 17 bases between. Germline assignment: CDR1 KGHSH and CDR2 LQKENI. The CDR3 bases that were read are TGTGCCAGCTCACCACTGATGTTGACTGGTACTAGCACAGATACG. This encodes CASSPLMLTGTSTDT. The entire CDR3 protein is CASSPLMLTGTSTDTQYF.

CDR3 amino acids: CASSQDISYEQYF. The CDR3 bases that were read are TGTGCCAGCAGCCAAGACATCTCCTACGAG. V gene TRBV14 combines with J gene TRBJ2-7; D call uncertain. The read falls 3 residues short of the CDR3 end, and the missing part is taken from the germline J gene. Trimming removed 0 bases from V and 0 bases from J, with 3 bases in between. CDR1 and CDR2 (germline): SGHDN, FVKESK. The CDR3 consists of 13 residues.

Points on this clone: The read falls 3 residues short of the CDR3 end, and the missing part is taken from the germline J gene. V and J are TRBV7-2 and TRBJ1-5, with 7 nucleotides matching TRBD1. This CDR3 is built from 15 residues. Germline V CDR1 and CDR2: SGHTA, FQGNSA. V lost 4 bases, J lost 4 bases, and 7 bases stayed unmatched. The CDR3 sequence: CASSYSGTVNQPQHF. CDR3 DNA (partial): TGTGCCAGCAGCTACTCCGGGACAGTGAATCAGCCC.

In regard to this clone: The read ends 3 residues early relative to the CDR3; the germline J gene fills the gap. J is TRBJ1-6 and V is TRBV7-8, with 8 bases identical to TRBD1. In germline, CDR1 is SGHVS, CDR2 FQNEAQ. Trimming took 1 base from V and 10 from J; bases not matched to a gene: 6. The CDR3 extends over 15 amino acids. The CDR3 bases that were read are TGTGCCAGCAGCTTAGTTTGGACAGGGCTATCACCC. The encoded protein is CASSLVWTGLSP. The complete CDR3 protein is CASSLVWTGLSPLHF.

About this clone itself: The CDR3 end is not reached by the read, which stops 3 residues before it; the germline J gene fills it in. The chain combines TRBV7-3 with TRBJ2-5, with D hard to call. Trimming took 1 base from V and 4 from J, leaving 7 bases between them. Germline V gives CDR1 SGHTA, CDR2 FQGTGA. This CDR3 is built from 13 residues. The CDR3 loop is CASSLRPGETQYF. Partial CDR3 DNA: TGTGCCAGCAGCTTAAGGCCGGGAGAGACC.

Regarding this clone: The read halts 3 residues ahead of the CDR3 end, with the missing end drawn from the germline J gene. This sequence joins TRBV7-6 and TRBJ2-1, with 14 bases matching TRBD2. J lost 9 bases, V lost 1 base, and 2 bases had no gene match. CDR1 and CDR2 from the germline V gene are SGHVS and FNYEAQ. CDR3 size: 15 residues. The part of the CDR3 DNA that was read is TGTGCCAGCAGCTTAGGACTAGCGGGAGGGGGTGAG. Translated, it gives CASSLGLAGGGE. The full CDR3 sequence reads CASSLGLAGGGEQFF.

About this clone: Coverage ceases 3 residues before the CDR3 finishes, and the germline J gene fills in the end. The chain links TRBV19 to TRBJ1-2; 7 nucleotides align to TRBD1. The ends lost 6 bases at V and 4 bases at J; junction bases unmatched: 11. The CDR3 extends over 15 amino acids. Germline CDR1 and CDR2: LNHDA and SQIVND (reference sequence). The CDR3 DNA, read in part, is TGTGCCAGTAGCCCATCCAAGGACAGGATCTATGGC. Its protein product is CASSPSKDRIYG. The whole CDR3 region reads CASSPSKDRIYGYTF. The entire variable domain, with the rest obtained from reference TRBV19 and TRBJ1-2, is as follows: DGGITQSPKYLFRKEGQNVTLSCEQNLNHDAMYWYRQDPGQGLRLIYYSQIVNDFQKGDIAEGYSVSREKKESFPLTVTSAQKNPTAFYLCASSPSKDRIYGYTFGSGTRLTVV.